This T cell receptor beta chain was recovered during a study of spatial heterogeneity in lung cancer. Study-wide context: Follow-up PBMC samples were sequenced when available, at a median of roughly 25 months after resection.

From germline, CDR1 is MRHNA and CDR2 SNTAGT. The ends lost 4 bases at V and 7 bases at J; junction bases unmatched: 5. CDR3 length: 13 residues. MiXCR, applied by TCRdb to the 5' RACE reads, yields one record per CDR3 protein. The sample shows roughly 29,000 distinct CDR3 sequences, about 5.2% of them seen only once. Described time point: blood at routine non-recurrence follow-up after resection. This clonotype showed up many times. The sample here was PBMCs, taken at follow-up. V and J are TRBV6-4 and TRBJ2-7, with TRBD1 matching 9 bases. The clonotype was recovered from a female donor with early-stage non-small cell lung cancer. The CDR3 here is CASSANRGLEQYF. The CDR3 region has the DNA TGTGCCAGCAGTGCTAACAGGGGGCTTGAGCAGTACTTC.